The clone carrying this TCR beta chain was picked up a small number of times. In TCRdb, the 5' RACE reads were re-called with MiXCR into one record per CDR3 protein. The sample yields about 260,000 distinct CDR3 sequences, 16% seen once. This CDR3 region has 16 residues. CDR1 SGHAT and CDR2 FQNNGV come from the germline V gene. Trimming took off 4 bases at V and 1 base at J, with 16 bases between the two ends. This sample was taken from a study of T-cell memory formation after mild COVID-19. What was sequenced was PBMCs or a T cell subset sorted from them (not recorded which). This TCR came from a man between 18 and 35 years old who had mild COVID-19 (a few samples of this study predate the infection). Cell type and time point are not known. This sequence joins TRBV11-2 and TRBJ2-5; possibly TRBD2 for D (7 bases). CDR3 bases: TGTGCCAGCAGCTCCCCTCTCGGGGGGCCCCAAGAGACCCAGTACTTC. Its translation: CASSSPLGGPQETQYF.